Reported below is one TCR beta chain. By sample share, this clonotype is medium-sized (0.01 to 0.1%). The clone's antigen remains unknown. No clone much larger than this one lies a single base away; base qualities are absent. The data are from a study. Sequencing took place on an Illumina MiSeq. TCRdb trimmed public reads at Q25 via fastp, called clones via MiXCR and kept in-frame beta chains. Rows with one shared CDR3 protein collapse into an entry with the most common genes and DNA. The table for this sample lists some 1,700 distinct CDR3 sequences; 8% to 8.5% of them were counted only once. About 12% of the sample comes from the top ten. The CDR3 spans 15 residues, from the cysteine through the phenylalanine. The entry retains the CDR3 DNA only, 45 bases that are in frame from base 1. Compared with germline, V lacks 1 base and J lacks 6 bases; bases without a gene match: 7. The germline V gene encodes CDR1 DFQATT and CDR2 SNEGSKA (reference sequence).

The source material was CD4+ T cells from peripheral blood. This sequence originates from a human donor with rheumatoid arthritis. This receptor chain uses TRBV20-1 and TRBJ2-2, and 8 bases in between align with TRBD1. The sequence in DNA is TGCAGTGCTAGAGGCGGACAGGGCGGTCCCGGGGAGCTGTTTTTT. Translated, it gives CSARGGQGGPGELFF.